The present entry profiles one T cell receptor (beta chain) with its context. This record belongs to a study of T cell changes during pregnancy in multiple sclerosis. This CDR3 region has 15 residues. V shed 2 bases and J 2 bases; nucleotides not matched to a gene: 3. In germline, CDR1 is MGHRA, CDR2 YSYEKL. Repertoires were generated with immunoSEQ multiplex PCR, while TCRdb's copy carries only in-frame clones and drops some. In the table there are more than 80,000 clones, about 90% of which are singletons. The chain has TRBV4-1 and TRBJ2-1, with 7 positions matching TRBD2. The sequence was collected from a female donor with multiple sclerosis, enrolled in a pregnancy study. Sequencing used peripheral blood, obtained before pregnancy. The CDR3 protein is CASSQPTSTYNEQFF. DNA for the CDR3: TGCGCCAGCAGCCAACCGACTAGCACCTACAATGAGCAGTTCTTC.